This T cell receptor beta chain appears in the sequencing data of a study of shared clonotypes between healthy human individuals. Study details: A donor's plate count was three for CD4 naive and three for CD4 memory; CD8 naive had two and CD8 memory one.

Findings and caveats of the study: The study sampled only blood, and tissue repertoires likely differ.

Recent vaccinations or acute infections were absent in the healthy HIV-negative adult donors. Samples underwent the assay at deep level. The data were produced by immunoSEQ multiplex PCR, yet TCRdb's version contains in-frame clones alone and is incomplete. The sample has about 2.4 million clones; over 85% are singletons. Germline V lookup: CDR1 SGHNT, CDR2 YYREEE (reference sequence). The CDR3 loop spans 14 amino acids. Trimming left V 1 base short and J 5 bases short, with 12 bases between. Notes on this clone: What it recognizes is unknown.

The sequenced sample was naive CD4+ T cells from PBMCs. Subset of the sample: CD45RA+ positively selected. The clonotype was recovered from a young man in good health. Some clones in this sample may be carry-over from other donors' samples. The V and J genes are TRBV5-4 and TRBJ2-5; weak D call: TRBD1 (6 bases). As DNA, the CDR3 is TGTGCCAGCAGCTTGCGTAGGGGGAGCGAGACCCAGTACTTC. Amino acids: CASSLRRGSETQYF.